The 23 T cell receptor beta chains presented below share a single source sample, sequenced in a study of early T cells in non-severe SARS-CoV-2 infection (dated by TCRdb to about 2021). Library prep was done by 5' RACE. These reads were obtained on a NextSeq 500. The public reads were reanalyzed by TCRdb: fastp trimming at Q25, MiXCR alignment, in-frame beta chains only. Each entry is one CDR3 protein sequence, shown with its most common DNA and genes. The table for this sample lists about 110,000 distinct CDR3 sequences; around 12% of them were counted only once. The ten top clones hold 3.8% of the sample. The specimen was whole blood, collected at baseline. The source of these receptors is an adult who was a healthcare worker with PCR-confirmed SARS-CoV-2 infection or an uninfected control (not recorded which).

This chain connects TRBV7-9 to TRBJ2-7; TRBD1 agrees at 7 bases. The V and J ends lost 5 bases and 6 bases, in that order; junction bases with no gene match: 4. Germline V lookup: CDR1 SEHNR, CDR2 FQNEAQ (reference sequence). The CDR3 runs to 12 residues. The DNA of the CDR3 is TGTGCCAGCAGCCGAGGGACAGCCGAGCAGTACTTC. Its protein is CASSRGTAEQYF.

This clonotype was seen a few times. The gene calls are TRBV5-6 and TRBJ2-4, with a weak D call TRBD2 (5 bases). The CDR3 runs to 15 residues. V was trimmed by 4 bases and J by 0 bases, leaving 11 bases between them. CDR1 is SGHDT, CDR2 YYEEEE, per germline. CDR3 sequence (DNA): TGTGCCAGCAGCCCGGCGGGCATAGCCAAAAACATTCAGTACTTC. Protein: CASSPAGIAKNIQYF.

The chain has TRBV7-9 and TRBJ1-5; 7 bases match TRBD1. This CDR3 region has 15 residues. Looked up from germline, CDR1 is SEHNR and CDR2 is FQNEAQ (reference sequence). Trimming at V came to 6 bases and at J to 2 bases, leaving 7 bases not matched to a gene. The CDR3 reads CASSLQGTGNQPQHF. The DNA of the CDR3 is TGTGCCAGCAGTTTACAGGGGACCGGCAATCAGCCCCAGCATTTT.

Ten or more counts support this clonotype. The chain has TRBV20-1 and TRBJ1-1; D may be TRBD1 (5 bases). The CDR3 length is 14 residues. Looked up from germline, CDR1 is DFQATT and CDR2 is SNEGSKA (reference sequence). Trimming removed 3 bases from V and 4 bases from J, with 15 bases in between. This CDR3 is CSARGPPQSTEAFF. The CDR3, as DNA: TGCAGTGCTAGGGGACCTCCCCAGAGCACTGAAGCTTTCTTT.

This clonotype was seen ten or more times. The CDR3 bases are TGTGCCAGCAGTTACTCGGGGAGCTCCTACAATGAGCAGTTCTTC. Translated: CASSYSGSSYNEQFF. This chain connects TRBV6-5 to TRBJ2-1, with TRBD2 as a possible D gene (5 bases). Germline assignment: CDR1 MNHEY and CDR2 SVGAGI. V was pared by 0 bases and J by 0 bases, with 6 bases between. The CDR3 spans 15 residues.

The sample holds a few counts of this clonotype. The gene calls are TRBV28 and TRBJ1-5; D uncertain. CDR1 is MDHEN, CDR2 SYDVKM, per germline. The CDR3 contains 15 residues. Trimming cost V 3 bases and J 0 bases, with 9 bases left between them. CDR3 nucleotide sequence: TGTGCCAGCAGTTTCTCGCCCGTTAGCAATCAGCCCCAGCATTTT. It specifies CASSFSPVSNQPQHF.

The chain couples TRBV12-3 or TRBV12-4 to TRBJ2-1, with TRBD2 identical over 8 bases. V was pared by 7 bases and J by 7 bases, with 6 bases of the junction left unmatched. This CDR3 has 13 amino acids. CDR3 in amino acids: CASNREGRNEQFF. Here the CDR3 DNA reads TGTGCCAGCAATCGGGAGGGTAGGAATGAGCAGTTCTTC.

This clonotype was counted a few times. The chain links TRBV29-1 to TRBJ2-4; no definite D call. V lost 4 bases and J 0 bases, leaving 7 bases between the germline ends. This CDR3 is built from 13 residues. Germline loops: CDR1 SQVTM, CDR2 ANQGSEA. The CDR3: CSVAELAKNIQYF. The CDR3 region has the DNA TGCAGCGTTGCCGAGCTAGCCAAAAACATTCAGTACTTC.

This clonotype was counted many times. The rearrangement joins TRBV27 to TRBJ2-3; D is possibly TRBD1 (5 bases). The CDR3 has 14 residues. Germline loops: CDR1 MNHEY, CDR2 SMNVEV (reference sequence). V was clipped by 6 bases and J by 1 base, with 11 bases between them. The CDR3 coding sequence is TGTGCCAGCAGCCTCAAAGGGGGCACAGATACGCAGTATTTT. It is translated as CASSLKGGTDTQYF.

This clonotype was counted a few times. DNA for the CDR3: TGTGCCAGCAGCCAATCTAACGAAGATACGCAGTATTTT. As protein: CASSQSNEDTQYF. This chain joins TRBV16 and TRBJ2-3, with D uncertain. Germline V CDR1 and CDR2: KGHSY, FQNENV. Trimming took 0 bases from V and 5 from J, leaving 6 bases between them. The CDR3 has 13 residues.

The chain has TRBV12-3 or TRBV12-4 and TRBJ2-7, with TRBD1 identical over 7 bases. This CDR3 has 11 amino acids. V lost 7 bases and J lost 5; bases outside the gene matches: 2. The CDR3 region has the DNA TGTGCCAGCACCAGGGGGAACGAGCAGTACTTC. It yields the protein CASTRGNEQYF.

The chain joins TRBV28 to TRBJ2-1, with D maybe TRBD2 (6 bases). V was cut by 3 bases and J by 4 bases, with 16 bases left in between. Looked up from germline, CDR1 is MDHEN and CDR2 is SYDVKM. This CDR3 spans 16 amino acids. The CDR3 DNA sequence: TGTGCCAGCAGTTTGCGCGATAGCGGCAGATACAATGAGCAGTTCTTC. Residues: CASSLRDSGRYNEQFF.

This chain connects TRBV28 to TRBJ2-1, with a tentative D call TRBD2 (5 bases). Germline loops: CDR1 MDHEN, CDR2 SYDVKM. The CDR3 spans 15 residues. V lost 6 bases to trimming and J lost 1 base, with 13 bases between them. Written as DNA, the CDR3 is TGTGCCAGCAGCCCCCGGGATTGGTCCTACAATGAGCAGTTCTTC. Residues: CASSPRDWSYNEQFF.

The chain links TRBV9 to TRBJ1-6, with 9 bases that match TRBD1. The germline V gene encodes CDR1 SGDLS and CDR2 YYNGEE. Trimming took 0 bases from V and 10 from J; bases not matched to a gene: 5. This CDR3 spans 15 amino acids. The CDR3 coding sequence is TGTGCCAGCAGCGTAGAGGACAGGGGTGGGTCACCCCTCCACTTT. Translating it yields CASSVEDRGGSPLHF.

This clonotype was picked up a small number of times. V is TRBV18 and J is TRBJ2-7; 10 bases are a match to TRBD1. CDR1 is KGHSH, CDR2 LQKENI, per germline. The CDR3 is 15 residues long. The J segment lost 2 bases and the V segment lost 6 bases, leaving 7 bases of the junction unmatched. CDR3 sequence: CASSPGTGAAYEQYF. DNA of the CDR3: TGTGCCAGCTCGCCCGGGACAGGGGCAGCCTACGAGCAGTACTTC.

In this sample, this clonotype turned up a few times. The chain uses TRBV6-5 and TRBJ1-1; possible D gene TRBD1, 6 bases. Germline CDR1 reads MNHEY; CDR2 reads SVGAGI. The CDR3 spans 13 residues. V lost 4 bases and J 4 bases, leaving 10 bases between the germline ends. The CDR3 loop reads CASSLRGITEAFF. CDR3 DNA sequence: TGTGCCAGCAGTTTAAGGGGGATCACTGAAGCTTTCTTT.

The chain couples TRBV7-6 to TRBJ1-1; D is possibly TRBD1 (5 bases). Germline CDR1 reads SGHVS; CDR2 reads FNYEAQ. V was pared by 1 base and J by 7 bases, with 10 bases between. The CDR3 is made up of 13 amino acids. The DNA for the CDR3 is TGTGCCAGCAGCTTAGTAGGGGTTAGTGAAGCTTTCTTT. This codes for CASSLVGVSEAFF. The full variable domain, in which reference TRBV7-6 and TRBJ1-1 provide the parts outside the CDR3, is GAGVSQSPRYKVTKRGQDVALRCDPISGHVSLYWYRQALGQGPEFLTYFNYEAQQDKSGLPNDRFSAERPEGSISTLTIQRTEQRDSAMYRCASSLVGVSEAFFGQGTRLTVV.

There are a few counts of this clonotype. CDR3 coding DNA: TGTGCCAGCAGCTGGACAGGGTATTCACCCCTCCACTTT. Its translation is CASSWTGYSPLHF. V gene TRBV5-8 combines with J gene TRBJ1-6; 8 bases are a match to TRBD1. CDR1 and CDR2 from the germline V gene are SGHTS and YDEGEE. Trimming cost V 3 bases and J 8 bases; bases outside gene matches: 1. The CDR3 extends over 13 amino acids.

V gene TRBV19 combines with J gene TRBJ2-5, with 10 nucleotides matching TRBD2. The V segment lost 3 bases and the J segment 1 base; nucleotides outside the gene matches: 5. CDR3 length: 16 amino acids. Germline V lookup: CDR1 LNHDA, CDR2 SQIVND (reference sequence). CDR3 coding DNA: TGTGCCAGTAGTATGGGGATAGCGGGGGGCCAAGAGACCCAGTACTTC. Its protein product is CASSMGIAGGQETQYF. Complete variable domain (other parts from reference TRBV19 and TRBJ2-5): DGGITQSPKYLFRKEGQNVTLSCEQNLNHDAMYWYRQDPGQGLRLIYYSQIVNDFQKGDIAEGYSVSREKKESFPLTVTSAQKNPTAFYLCASSMGIAGGQETQYFGPGTRLLVL.

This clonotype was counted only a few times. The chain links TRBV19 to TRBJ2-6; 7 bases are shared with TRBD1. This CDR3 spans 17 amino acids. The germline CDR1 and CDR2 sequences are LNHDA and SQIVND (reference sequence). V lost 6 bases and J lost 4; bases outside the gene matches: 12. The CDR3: CASSPGTARVGANVLTF. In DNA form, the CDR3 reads TGTGCCAGTAGCCCCGGGACAGCCCGCGTGGGGGCCAACGTCCTGACTTTC. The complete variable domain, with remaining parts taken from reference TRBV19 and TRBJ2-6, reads DGGITQSPKYLFRKEGQNVTLSCEQNLNHDAMYWYRQDPGQGLRLIYYSQIVNDFQKGDIAEGYSVSREKKESFPLTVTSAQKNPTAFYLCASSPGTARVGANVLTFGAGSRLTVL.

In nucleotides, the CDR3 is TGTGCCAGCAGCCAAGATACGGGGAATCAGCCCCAGCATTTT. It specifies CASSQDTGNQPQHF. V and J are TRBV3-1 and TRBJ1-5; D gene unclear. V was cut by 0 bases and J by 4 bases, with 7 bases left in between. CDR1 and CDR2 from the germline V gene are LGHDT and YNNKEL (reference sequence). The length of the CDR3 is 14 residues.

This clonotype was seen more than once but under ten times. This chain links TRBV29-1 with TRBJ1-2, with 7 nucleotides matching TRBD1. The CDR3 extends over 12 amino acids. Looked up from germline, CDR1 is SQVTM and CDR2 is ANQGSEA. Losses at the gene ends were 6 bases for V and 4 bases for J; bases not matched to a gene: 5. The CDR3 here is CSVGGQTYGYTF. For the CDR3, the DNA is TGCAGCGTAGGGGGACAGACCTATGGCTACACCTTC.

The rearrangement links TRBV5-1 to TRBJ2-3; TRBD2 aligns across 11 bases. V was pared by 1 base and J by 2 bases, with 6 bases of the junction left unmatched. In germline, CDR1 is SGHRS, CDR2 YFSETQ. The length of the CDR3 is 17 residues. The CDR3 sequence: CASSLLASGGPTDTQYF. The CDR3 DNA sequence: TGCGCCAGCAGCTTGTTGGCTAGCGGGGGGCCCACAGATACGCAGTATTTT.